This T cell receptor (beta chain) was found in a study of cytomegalovirus exposure and HLA in healthy donors. This clone was seen once. Trimming cost V 7 bases and J 6 bases; bases outside gene matches: 12. This CDR3 has 15 amino acids. Germline CDR1 is MNHNS and CDR2 is SASEGT. PCR involved 60 Vbeta and 13 Jbeta primers. The table came from immunoSEQ multiplex PCR; TCRdb's copy has only in-frame clones and leaves some out. The sample records about 170,000 clones, approximately 80% being singletons. The specimen was PBMCs. The clonotype was recovered from a female donor in good health and CMV-seronegative. The J gene is TRBJ1-3, the V gene TRBV6-1; 7 bases agree with TRBD1. This CDR3 is CASTHDYRGENTIYF. CDR3 nucleotide sequence: TGTGCCAGCACTCACGATTACAGGGGCGAAAACACCATATATTTT.